The present T cell receptor beta chain was sequenced within a study of blood T cells in healthy people across ages. With respect to this clonotype: An end of the junction differs from the germline gene, which may be a read error.

A second PCR, run for about 7 to 11 cycles, used a sample-barcoded 5' primer plus a J-beta primer mix. MiXCR, applied by TCRdb to the 5' RACE reads, yields one record per CDR3 protein. The table records about 1.5 million distinct CDR3 sequences, roughly 43% of them present only once. The CDR3 contains 18 residues. Germline lookup yields CDR1 MNHEY and CDR2 SVGEGT. The receptor's source is a young woman in good health. Specimen: blood. The chain carries TRBV6-2 or TRBV6-3 and TRBJ1-5; D possibly corresponds to TRBD1 (5 bases). As DNA, the CDR3 is TGTGCCAGCAGGCCCCTCAGGACACGAACAAACCAGAATCCGCCCCAGCATTTT. This sequence encodes CASRPLRTRTNQNPPQHF.